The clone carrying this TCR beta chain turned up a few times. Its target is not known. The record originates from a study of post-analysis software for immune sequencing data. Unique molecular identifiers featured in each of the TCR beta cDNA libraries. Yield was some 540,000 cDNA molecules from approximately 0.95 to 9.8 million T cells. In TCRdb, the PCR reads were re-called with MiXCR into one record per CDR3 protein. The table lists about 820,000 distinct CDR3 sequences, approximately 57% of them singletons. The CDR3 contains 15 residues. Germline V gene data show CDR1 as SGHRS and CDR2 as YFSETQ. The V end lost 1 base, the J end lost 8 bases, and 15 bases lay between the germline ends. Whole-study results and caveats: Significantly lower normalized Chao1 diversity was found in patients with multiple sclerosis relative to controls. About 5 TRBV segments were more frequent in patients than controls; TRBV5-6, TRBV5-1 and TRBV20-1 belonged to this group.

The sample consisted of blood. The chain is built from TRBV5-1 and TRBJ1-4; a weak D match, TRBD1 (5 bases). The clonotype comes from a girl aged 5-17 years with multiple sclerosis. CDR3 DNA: TGCGCCAGCAGCTTGAGGGGCGAAGGGGAAGAAAAACTGTTTTTT. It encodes CASSLRGEGEEKLFF.